The rows below give T cell receptor beta chains drawn from one sample of a study of Ad26.COV2.S vaccination and SARS-CoV-2 variants. TCRdb's table, derived via immunoSEQ multiplex PCR, lists solely in-frame clones and lacks some. Of about 320,000 clones listed, about 85% were seen once; the top ten hold 2.1%. This sample comprised peripheral blood, obtained in a trial of Ad26.COV2.S vaccine versus placebo. These receptors originate from a person aged 18-60 years who received the Ad26.COV2.S COVID-19 vaccine or a placebo. The CDR3 runs from the conserved cysteine through the conserved F or W. Fields, in order: clone size, J gene, D gene, V gene, CDR3 DNA, CDR3 protein. D genes are given only for firm matches. Rows may omit the clone size; those that give it use once, few, many or a size class.

.	TRBJ2-7	.	TRBV9	TGTGCCAGCAGCCCCCCCCGTAAGAGCGGCCTCATCAGCTCCTACGAGCAGTACTTC	CASSPPRKSGLISSYEQYF
few	TRBJ2-5	TRBD2	TRBV19	TGTGCCAGTAGTAAGGGACTAGCGGCCCAAGAGACCCAGTACTTC	CASSKGLAAQETQYF
.	TRBJ1-5	.	TRBV5-6	TGTGCCAGCAGCTTGGTCGGGAATCAGCCCCAGCATTTT	CASSLVGNQPQHF
.	TRBJ1-6	.	TRBV30	TGTGCCTGGAGTGGGACAGCTAATTCACCCCTCCACTTT	CAWSGTANSPLHF
.	TRBJ2-1	.	TRBV20-1	TGCAGTGCTCGCCGGGACGATGAGCAGTTCTTC	CSARRDDEQFF
.	TRBJ2-7	.	TRBV9	TGTGCCAGCAGTGGACAGTACTCCTACGAGCAGTACTTC	CASSGQYSYEQYF
once	TRBJ2-1	TRBD2	TRBV19	TGTGCCAGTAGTTCTGCGGGGGGGCAGAGTGAGCAGTTCTTC	CASSSAGGQSEQFF
.	TRBJ2-7	.	TRBV5-1	TGCGCCAGCAGTGCCGGGACGGGCCATTACGAGCAGTACTTC	CASSAGTGHYEQYF
once	TRBJ1-5	.	TRBV5-1	TGCGCCAGCAGTCGGGACGGGCACAATCAGCCCCAGCATTTT	CASSRDGHNQPQHF
once	TRBJ2-3	.	TRBV5-1	TGCGCCAGCAGCTTCTCATTCACAGATACGCAGTATTTT	CASSFSFTDTQYF
.	TRBJ1-1	.	TRBV9	TGTGCCAGCAGCGTAGACGGGGACACTGAAGCTTTCTTT	CASSVDGDTEAFF
few	TRBJ1-2	.	TRBV30	TGTGCCTGGGGCGCAGGGGCCATAGTTTATGGCTACACCTTC	CAWGAGAIVYGYTF
few	TRBJ2-7	.	TRBV12-3/TRBV12-4	TGTGCCAGCAGTCCCCGGAGGACCTACGAGCAGTACTTC	CASSPRRTYEQYF
.	TRBJ2-1	.	TRBV7-9	TGTGCCAGCAGCTTAGACTCCGGTGTTGGACAGTTCTTC	CASSLDSGVGQFF